The 28 T cell receptor beta chains given below trace back to one sample, sequenced in a study of blood T cell repertoires in COVID-19. Produced via immunoSEQ multiplex PCR; TCRdb's table is partial and in-frame only. The sample yields about 310,000 clones, 87% seen once. Input material: peripheral blood. The receptor set was obtained from a man aged 50 to 59 with active or convalescent COVID-19.

The CDR3 region is CASSPDRGGEKLFF. In nucleotides, the CDR3 is TGTGCCAGCAGCCCAGACAGGGGAGGGGAAAAACTGTTTTTT. This chain connects TRBV11-2 to TRBJ1-4; 8 nucleotides agree with TRBD1. Trimming took 5 bases from V and 8 from J; bases not matched to a gene: 7. Germline-derived CDR1 and CDR2 are SGHAT and FQNNGV. The CDR3 is 14 residues long.

The V gene is TRBV6-5, the J gene TRBJ1-3; unclear D gene. V lost 2 bases and J 0 bases, leaving 11 bases between the germline ends. The CDR3 totals 16 residues. Germline values: CDR1 MNHEY, CDR2 SVGAGI. CDR3 sequence (DNA): TGTGCCAGCAGTTACACTGCGACATACTCTGGAAACACCATATATTTT. Translated: CASSYTATYSGNTIYF.

The chain recombines TRBV20-1 with TRBJ1-2, with TRBD1 as a possible D gene (5 bases). Per the germline V gene, CDR1 is DFQATT and CDR2 is SNEGSKA (reference sequence). The CDR3 runs 14 residues. Trimming removed 3 bases at V and 5 bases at J, with 16 bases between. CDR3 sequence: CSASEAGWLYGYTF. DNA of the CDR3: TGCAGTGCTAGTGAGGCAGGGTGGTTATATGGCTACACCTTC.

CDR3 DNA sequence: TGTGCCAGCAGCTTTTGGACAGGGTCTCCAGATACGCAGTATTTT. As protein: CASSFWTGSPDTQYF. This chain uses TRBV5-5 with TRBJ2-3; 8 bases fit TRBD1. The J segment lost 4 bases and the V segment lost 2 bases, leaving 6 bases of the junction unmatched. Germline-derived CDR1 and CDR2 are SGHKS and YYEKEE (reference sequence). This CDR3 has 15 residues.

This chain links TRBV7-2 with TRBJ2-3; no reliable D call. CDR3 length: 13 residues. The V gene lost 2 bases and the J gene lost 6 bases, with 9 bases spanning the gap. Germline CDR1 and CDR2: SGHTA and FQGNSA. CDR3 in DNA: TGTGCCAGCAGCTTACCCCCCCGTGATACGCAGTATTTT. It encodes CASSLPPRDTQYF.

As concerns this clone: The same CDR3 also results from other DNA sequences found in this sample. The chain combines TRBV2 with TRBJ2-7; TRBD1 aligns across 7 bases. Trimming took 6 bases from V and 0 from J; bases not matched to a gene: 5. Germline CDR1 is SNHLY and CDR2 is FYNNEI. This CDR3 is 14 amino acids long. The CDR3 here is CASRFRGSSYEQYF. CDR3 in DNA: TGTGCCAGCAGATTCAGGGGGAGCTCCTACGAGCAGTACTTC.

The chain combines TRBV5-6 with TRBJ2-1; D call uncertain. Germline CDR1 is SGHDT and CDR2 is YYEEEE. Deletions cut 2 bases from V and 0 bases from J, with 12 bases between. The CDR3 has 16 amino acids. The CDR3 nucleotides are TGTGCCAGCAGCTTTTTAGGAGTTAGCTCCTACAATGAGCAGTTCTTC. Its translation is CASSFLGVSSYNEQFF.

CDR3 nucleotides: TGTGCCAGCAGCCCCAACCAGGGGGGCACAGATACGCAGTATTTT. It is translated as CASSPNQGGTDTQYF. This chain uses TRBV7-2 with TRBJ2-3, with 7 bases aligning to TRBD1. V lost 5 bases to trimming and J lost 1 base; unmatched junction nucleotides: 6. The CDR3 length is 15 residues. Germline CDR1 is SGHTA and CDR2 is FQGNSA. Filled out from reference TRBV7-2 and TRBJ2-3, the complete variable domain reads GAGVSQSPSNKVTEKGKDVELRCDPISGHTALYWYRQSLGQGLEFLIYFQGNSAPDKSGLPSDRFSAERTGGSVSTLTIQRTQQEDSAVYLCASSPNQGGTDTQYFGPGTRLTVL.

The J gene is TRBJ2-5, the V gene TRBV6-6; 9 bases match TRBD1. The germline V gene has CDR1 MNHNY and CDR2 SVGAGI (reference sequence). The length of the CDR3 is 15 residues. The trim removed 7 bases at V and 3 bases at J, leaving 9 bases unmatched. The CDR3 sequence: CASTTGGTGKETQYF. Written as DNA, the CDR3 is TGTGCCAGCACCACGGGTGGGACAGGGAAAGAGACCCAGTACTTC.

The chain uses TRBV6-5 and TRBJ2-7; 8 nucleotides align to TRBD1. The V gene end was trimmed by 8 bases and the J gene end by 5 bases; junction bases not matched to a gene: 5. Germline CDR1 is MNHEY and CDR2 is SVGAGI. The CDR3 is 12 residues long. In DNA, the CDR3 is TGTGCCAGCGGGCCAGGGGGCAACGAGCAGTACTTC. It yields the protein CASGPGGNEQYF.

The J gene is TRBJ1-6, the V gene TRBV5-4; 11 nucleotides match TRBD1. V trimming: 5 bases; J trimming: 10 bases; junction bases outside the gene matches: 11. Germline V gene data show CDR1 as SGHNT and CDR2 as YYREEE (reference sequence). The CDR3 totals 16 residues. The DNA of the CDR3 is TGTGCCAGCAGGTCGGACAGGGGGCGGCAAGGATCACCCCTCCACTTT. It is translated as CASRSDRGRQGSPLHF.

CDR3 coding DNA: TGTGCCACCAGCAGACAGGGGGCGCTGGCCAAAAACATTCAGTACTTC. As protein: CATSRQGALAKNIQYF. The rearrangement uses TRBV15 and TRBJ2-4; 8 positions match TRBD1. The CDR3 contains 16 residues. Germline V CDR1 and CDR2: LNHNV, YYDKDF (reference sequence). With 2 bases clipped from V and 1 base from J, the junction kept 4 bases outside the gene matches.

This chain links TRBV2 with TRBJ1-3; D uncertain. Trimming removed 7 bases at V and 4 bases at J, with 11 bases between. CDR1 and CDR2 from the germline V gene are SNHLY and FYNNEI. The CDR3 sequence is 13 residues long. The CDR3 DNA sequence: TGTGCCAGCATAGAGGGTACGGGAAACACCATATATTTT. Its protein is CASIEGTGNTIYF.

The rearrangement links TRBV6-6 to TRBJ1-4; D unresolved. This CDR3 is 13 amino acids long. CDR1 and CDR2 from the germline V gene are MNHNY and SVGAGI (reference sequence). Trimming took 6 bases from V and 8 from J, leaving 13 bases between them. CDR3 protein: CASSPSRGEKLFF. CDR3 bases: TGTGCCAGCAGCCCCTCCCGAGGGGAAAAACTGTTTTTT.

The chain joins TRBV19 to TRBJ1-5; TRBD1 agrees at 7 bases. The CDR3 runs 17 residues. V lost 2 bases, J lost 6 bases, and 13 bases stayed unmatched. Germline V gives CDR1 LNHDA, CDR2 SQIVND (reference sequence). The CDR3 nucleotides read TGTGCCAGTAGTATAAGAACCGGGACAGCGGGAGGTCAGCCCCAGCATTTT. Its translation: CASSIRTGTAGGQPQHF.

V usage is TRBV18 and J usage is TRBJ2-3; TRBD1 agrees at 7 bases. This CDR3 is built from 15 residues. The trim removed 6 bases at V and 2 bases at J, leaving 8 bases unmatched. Germline V lookup: CDR1 KGHSH, CDR2 LQKENI. This chain's CDR3 is CASSRDRTYTDTQYF. CDR3 DNA: TGTGCCAGCTCGAGGGACAGAACTTACACAGATACGCAGTATTTT.

The chain links TRBV7-2 to TRBJ1-4, with D tentatively TRBD1 (5 bases). Per germline, CDR1 SGHTA and CDR2 FQGNSA. The CDR3 loop spans 14 amino acids. Trimming took 5 bases from V and 5 from J, leaving 12 bases between them. The CDR3 DNA sequence: TGTGCCAGCAGCCTTCAGGGTCAGAATGAAAAACTGTTTTTT. The encoded protein is CASSLQGQNEKLFF.

The chain recombines TRBV6-1 with TRBJ2-7; TRBD1 is a possible D gene (6 bases). Trimming removed 3 bases at V and 0 bases at J, with 15 bases between. From germline, CDR1 is MNHNS and CDR2 SASEGT. The CDR3 spans 16 residues. CDR3 sequence: CASSDPDRSFSYEQYF. In DNA, the CDR3 is TGTGCCAGCAGTGACCCCGACAGGAGCTTCTCCTACGAGCAGTACTTC.

The rearrangement joins TRBV5-4 to TRBJ1-4, with TRBD1 matching 8 bases. CDR3 size: 16 residues. V shed 4 bases, J shed 3 bases, and the junction held 8 bases outside the gene matches. Germline CDR1 is SGHNT and CDR2 is YYREEE (reference sequence). CDR3 amino acids: CASSQTGQGSNEKLFF. In nucleotides, the CDR3 is TGTGCCAGCAGCCAAACCGGACAGGGTTCTAATGAAAAACTGTTTTTT.

V is TRBV24-1 and J is TRBJ2-2; 8 bases are a match to TRBD1. Germline V gene lookup returns CDR1 KGHDR and CDR2 SFDVKD. The CDR3 is 15 amino acids. J lost 6 bases, V lost 3 bases, and 5 bases had no gene match. The CDR3 here is CATSDIGQGAGELFF. DNA for the CDR3: TGTGCCACCAGTGATATCGGACAGGGAGCCGGGGAGCTGTTTTTT.

The V and J genes are TRBV29-1 and TRBJ1-1; 8 bases agree with TRBD1. The V gene end was trimmed by 6 bases and the J gene end by 6 bases; junction bases not matched to a gene: 6. Germline values: CDR1 SQVTM, CDR2 ANQGSEA. The CDR3 is 12 amino acids. The CDR3 sequence: CSVRQGKSEAFF. CDR3 DNA sequence: TGCAGCGTCAGACAGGGGAAGTCTGAAGCTTTCTTT. The full variable domain, rest sourced from reference TRBV29-1 and TRBJ1-1, is SAVISQKPSRDICQRGTSLTIQCQVDSQVTMMFWYRQQPGQSLTLIATANQGSEATYESGFVIDKFPISRPNLTFSTLTVSNMSPEDSSIYLCSVRQGKSEAFFGQGTRLTVV.

The chain employs TRBV5-4 and TRBJ2-6, with D perhaps matching TRBD1 (6 bases). Germline V gives CDR1 SGHNT, CDR2 YYREEE (reference sequence). Trimming cost V 0 bases and J 1 base, with 11 bases left between them. The CDR3 is made up of 17 amino acids. This CDR3 reads CASSLGQGRSGANVLTF. CDR3 sequence (DNA): TGTGCCAGCAGCTTGGGGCAGGGGAGATCTGGGGCCAACGTCCTGACTTTC.

The chain links TRBV28 to TRBJ2-5; D not certain. Per germline, CDR1 MDHEN and CDR2 SYDVKM. The CDR3 is made up of 14 amino acids. With 4 bases removed from V and 1 base from J, the gap between germline ends came to 10 bases. The CDR3 sequence: CASSSPTVQETQYF. CDR3 nucleotide sequence: TGTGCCAGCAGTTCCCCCACAGTCCAAGAGACCCAGTACTTC. The whole variable domain, remainder taken from reference TRBV28 and TRBJ2-5, is DVKVTQSSRYLVKRTGEKVFLECVQDMDHENMFWYRQDPGLGLRLIYFSYDVKMKEKGDIPEGYSVSREKKERFSLILESASTNQTSMYLCASSSPTVQETQYFGPGTRLLVL.

This sequence joins TRBV11-2 and TRBJ2-5, with D maybe TRBD2 (5 bases). The CDR3 consists of 12 residues. Trimming shortened V by 5 bases and J by 5 bases, and 9 bases separated the two germline ends. From germline, CDR1 is SGHAT and CDR2 FQNNGV. The CDR3 loop is CASSGLEETQYF. The CDR3 DNA sequence: TGTGCCAGCAGCGGACTCGAGGAGACCCAGTACTTC.

The chain links TRBV7-3 to TRBJ1-5; the D gene is possibly TRBD1 (5 bases). V lost 6 bases, J lost 0 bases, and 9 bases lay in between. This CDR3 comprises 14 residues. The germline gives CDR1 SGHTA, CDR2 FQGTGA. This CDR3 reads CASSSGFSNQPQHF. The CDR3 coding sequence is TGTGCCAGCAGTTCAGGGTTTAGCAATCAGCCCCAGCATTTT.

The V gene is TRBV5-1, the J gene TRBJ1-6, with 7 bases lining up with TRBD1. Germline trimming cut 4 bases from V and 0 bases from J; bases unmatched to any gene: 7. This CDR3 region has 17 residues. Germline assignment: CDR1 SGHRS and CDR2 YFSETQ. The CDR3 DNA reads as TGCGCCAGCAGCCCAGGACAGGCGAGCTCCTATAATTCACCCCTCCACTTT. Translation gives CASSPGQASSYNSPLHF.

This chain uses TRBV7-3 with TRBJ1-6; possibly TRBD1 for D (6 bases). The germline gives CDR1 SGHTA, CDR2 FQGTGA. V shed 2 bases and J shed 6 bases, with 11 bases lying between them. The CDR3 loop spans 15 amino acids. CDR3 sequence reads: CASSLFGRGNSPLHF. CDR3 coding DNA: TGTGCCAGCAGCTTATTCGGCAGGGGTAATTCACCCCTCCACTTT.

The chain employs TRBV5-1 and TRBJ1-2; D uncertain. The CDR3 is made up of 16 amino acids. Germline V gene data show CDR1 as SGHRS and CDR2 as YFSETQ. V lost 4 bases and J 4 bases, leaving 20 bases between the germline ends. CDR3 amino acids: CASSPGPSKMGYGYTF. CDR3 DNA sequence: TGCGCCAGCAGCCCAGGCCCCAGTAAGATGGGCTATGGCTACACCTTC.